Below, 18 T cell receptor beta chains from the same sample are listed, as sequenced in a study of cytomegalovirus exposure and HLA in healthy donors. With 60 Vbeta and 13 Jbeta primers, the PCR was carried out. Clones were sequenced by immunoSEQ multiplex PCR, and TCRdb holds only the in-frame ones, with some missing. The sample lists some 200,000 clones, roughly 87% occurring once. The sequencing input was PBMCs. The receptors stem from a girl under three years old in good health and CMV-seronegative.

V is TRBV4-2 and J is TRBJ2-3, with TRBD2 matching over 9 bases. Germline values: CDR1 LGHNA, CDR2 YNFKEQ. The CDR3 loop spans 18 amino acids. V shed 3 bases and J 0 bases; nucleotides not matched to a gene: 10. The CDR3 reads CASSQRSGRPESTDTQYF. The CDR3 coding sequence is TGTGCCAGCAGCCAGCGGAGCGGGAGGCCGGAAAGCACAGATACGCAGTATTTT.

V and J are TRBV7-6 and TRBJ1-2; 7 positions agree with TRBD1. CDR1 is SGHVS and CDR2 is FNYEAQ in the germline V gene. Trimming at V came to 5 bases and at J to 4 bases, leaving 7 bases not matched to a gene. The CDR3 spans 14 residues. The DNA of the CDR3 is TGTGCCAGCAGCCCCGGGACAGCCTCCTATGGCTACACCTTC. Its protein is CASSPGTASYGYTF.

V usage is TRBV27 and J usage is TRBJ1-5, with 8 bases lining up with TRBD1. From germline, CDR1 is MNHEY and CDR2 SMNVEV (reference sequence). The CDR3 covers 17 residues. V shed 6 bases and J 0 bases; nucleotides not matched to a gene: 10. The CDR3 bases are TGTGCCAGCAGGATGACAGGGGTCGCGGGTAGCAATCAGCCCCAGCATTTT. It specifies CASRMTGVAGSNQPQHF.

Remarks on this clone: The sample contains more than one DNA sequence encoding this CDR3. The rearrangement uses TRBV5-1 and TRBJ2-3; 7 nucleotides line up with TRBD2. This CDR3 comprises 16 residues. The germline V gene encodes CDR1 SGHRS and CDR2 YFSETQ. The trim removed 0 bases at V and 0 bases at J, leaving 4 bases unmatched. The CDR3 bases are TGCGCCAGCAGCTTGGGGCTAGCGGAGAGCACAGATACGCAGTATTTT. This translates into CASSLGLAESTDTQYF.

This chain joins TRBV4-1 and TRBJ2-5, with D perhaps matching TRBD2 (5 bases). Germline V gene data show CDR1 as MGHRA and CDR2 as YSYEKL. The CDR3 totals 16 residues. The V gene lost 2 bases and the J gene lost 2 bases, with 15 bases spanning the gap. This CDR3 is CASSQKIGAEQETQYF. Here the CDR3 DNA reads TGCGCCAGCAGCCAAAAAATCGGAGCGGAACAAGAGACCCAGTACTTC.

The genes are TRBV4-2 and TRBJ2-5, with a weak D call TRBD1 (6 bases). The CDR3 totals 15 residues. The V end lost 0 bases, the J end lost 0 bases, and 8 bases lay between the germline ends. The germline V gene has CDR1 LGHNA and CDR2 YNFKEQ. CDR3 coding DNA: TGTGCCAGCAGCCAAGACGACAGGTACCAAGAGACCCAGTACTTC. Its protein is CASSQDDRYQETQYF.

The chain joins TRBV13 to TRBJ2-7, with 7 bases identical to TRBD2. This CDR3 contains 16 residues. Germline trimming cut 5 bases from V and 1 base from J; bases unmatched to any gene: 11. CDR1 is PRHDT and CDR2 is FYEKMQ in the germline V gene (reference sequence). The CDR3 sequence: CASSGAPSGKSYEQYF. CDR3 DNA: TGTGCCAGCAGCGGTGCCCCCAGCGGGAAATCCTACGAGCAGTACTTC.

This clone was seen only once. This sequence joins TRBV11-2 and TRBJ1-6, with unresolved D. Trimming removed 2 bases from V and 0 bases from J, with 8 bases in between. The CDR3 contains 16 residues. Germline V gives CDR1 SGHAT, CDR2 FQNNGV. CDR3 residues: CASSLTGSSYNSPLHF. CDR3 bases: TGTGCCAGCAGCTTAACCGGGAGCTCCTATAATTCACCCCTCCACTTT. Complete variable domain (other parts from reference TRBV11-2 and TRBJ1-6): EAGVAQSPRYKIIEKRQSVAFWCNPISGHATLYWYQQILGQGPKLLIQFQNNGVVDDSQLPKDRFSAERLKGVDSTLKIQPAKLEDSAVYLCASSLTGSSYNSPLHFGNGTRLTVT.

The CDR3: CASSSTSGTNEQFF. The CDR3 region has the DNA TGCGCCAGCAGCTCGACTAGCGGGACCAATGAGCAGTTCTTC. V is TRBV5-1 and J is TRBJ2-1; 11 nucleotides line up with TRBD2. Germline V gene sequence: CDR1 SGHRS, CDR2 YFSETQ. The CDR3 runs 14 residues. V trimming: 3 bases; J trimming: 6 bases; junction bases outside the gene matches: 2.

This chain links TRBV7-9 with TRBJ1-4; perhaps TRBD1 as D (5 bases). V gave up 3 bases and J gave up 3 bases, with 11 bases separating them. Germline V lookup: CDR1 SEHNR, CDR2 FQNEAQ (reference sequence). The CDR3 runs to 15 residues. The CDR3 loop is CASSFSWGPNEKLFF. As DNA, the CDR3 is TGTGCCAGCAGCTTTTCGTGGGGCCCTAATGAAAAACTGTTTTTT.

The chain uses TRBV5-6 and TRBJ2-1, with D perhaps TRBD2 (6 bases). The CDR3 spans 15 residues. Germline V gene data show CDR1 as SGHDT and CDR2 as YYEEEE. Trimming removed 2 bases at V and 1 base at J, with 10 bases between. Written as DNA, the CDR3 is TGTGCCAGCAGCTTCCAGGACTATTCCTACAATGAGCAGTTCTTC. Translated: CASSFQDYSYNEQFF. Full variable domain (rest looked up from reference TRBV5-6 and TRBJ2-1): DAGVTQSPTHLIKTRGQQVTLRCSPKSGHDTVSWYQQALGQGPQFIFQYYEEEERQRGNFPDRFSGHQFPNYSSELNVNALLLGDSALYLCASSFQDYSYNEQFFGPGTRLTVL.

The chain uses TRBV6-5 and TRBJ2-7, with D tentatively TRBD1 (5 bases). The CDR3 totals 13 residues. The ends were cut back, 3 bases at V and 2 bases at J, with 8 bases in the middle. Germline V CDR1 and CDR2: MNHEY, SVGAGI. The CDR3 DNA follows: TGTGCCAGCAGTTATTCCAGGGCCTACGAGCAGTACTTC. Amino acids: CASSYSRAYEQYF.

This chain links TRBV6-5 with TRBJ1-1; no firm D call. Germline CDR1 is MNHEY and CDR2 is SVGAGI. The CDR3 has 13 residues. V dropped 0 bases and J dropped 7 bases, with 9 bases sitting between them. In DNA form, the CDR3 reads TGTGCCAGCAGTTACTCCCCGCGGGGTGAAGCTTTCTTT. Translated: CASSYSPRGEAFF.

The genes are TRBV7-2 and TRBJ2-4, with 16 bases that match TRBD2. V lost 5 bases to trimming and J lost 0 bases; unmatched junction nucleotides: 4. CDR3 size: 18 residues. The germline CDR1 and CDR2 sequences are SGHTA and FQGNSA. DNA for the CDR3: TGTGCCAGCAGCCCGGGACTAGCGGGAGGGCTAGCCAAAAACATTCAGTACTTC. This gives the protein CASSPGLAGGLAKNIQYF.

The rearrangement links TRBV9 to TRBJ2-7; 7 bases are a match to TRBD2. J lost 3 bases, V lost 0 bases, and 6 bases had no gene match. The CDR3 loop spans 15 amino acids. The germline V gene has CDR1 SGDLS and CDR2 YYNGEE. The CDR3 is CASSVVGGSNYEQYF. DNA for the CDR3: TGTGCCAGCAGCGTAGTTGGCGGGAGTAACTACGAGCAGTACTTC. The entire variable domain, with the rest obtained from reference TRBV9 and TRBJ2-7, is as follows: DSGVTQTPKHLITATGQRVTLRCSPRSGDLSVYWYQQSLDQGLQFLIQYYNGEERAKGNILERFSAQQFPDLHSELNLSSLELGDSALYFCASSVVGGSNYEQYFGPGTRLTVT.

The chain couples TRBV5-1 to TRBJ2-2; 8 nucleotides align to TRBD2. The germline CDR1 and CDR2 sequences are SGHRS and YFSETQ. This CDR3 comprises 15 residues. J lost 0 bases, V lost 3 bases, and 1 base had no gene match. The CDR3 loop reads CASSYGGANTGELFF. CDR3 nucleotides: TGCGCCAGCAGCTACGGGGGGGCGAACACCGGGGAGCTGTTTTTT.

The chain combines TRBV2 with TRBJ2-5; D is possibly TRBD2 (7 bases). Deletions cut 8 bases from V and 4 bases from J, with 23 bases between. The CDR3 is 16 amino acids. Germline V lookup: CDR1 SNHLY, CDR2 FYNNEI. CDR3 DNA sequence: TGTGCCAGCGGCGCCCTAGGGGGGGGAAGTGGAGAGACCCAGTACTTC. This encodes CASGALGGGSGETQYF.

In regard to this clone: A read error is likely, as this CDR3 ends without the conserved phenylalanine or tryptophan. The DNA is left out, because the CDR3 cannot be placed on it with certainty; the CDR3 is given as TCRdb lists it. This chain links TRBV6-5 with TRBJ2-3; the table's D call, TRBD2, has no DNA check behind it. The V gene's germline CDR1 is MNHEY and CDR2 SVGAGI. A total of 11 residues make up the CDR3, ends included. The CDR3: CASSFGCDLFL.